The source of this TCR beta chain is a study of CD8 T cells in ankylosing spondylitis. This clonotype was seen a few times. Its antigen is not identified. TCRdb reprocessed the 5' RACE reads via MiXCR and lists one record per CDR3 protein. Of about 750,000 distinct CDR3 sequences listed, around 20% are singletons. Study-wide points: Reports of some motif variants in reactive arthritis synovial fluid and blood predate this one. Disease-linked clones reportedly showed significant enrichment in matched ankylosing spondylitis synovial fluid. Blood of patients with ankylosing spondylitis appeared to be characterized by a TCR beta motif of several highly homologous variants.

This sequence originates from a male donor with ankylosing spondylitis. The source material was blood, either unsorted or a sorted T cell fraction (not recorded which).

CDR3: CASSLAGQRTEAFF. In DNA, the CDR3 is TGTGCCAGCAGCTTAGCCGGACAGCGGACTGAAGCTTTCTTT. The V call is TRBV11-2, the J call TRBJ1-1; a weak D match, TRBD1 (6 bases). The V gene's germline CDR1 is SGHAT and CDR2 FQNNGV. V dropped 1 base and J dropped 5 bases, with 11 bases sitting between them. This CDR3 contains 14 residues.